These T cell receptor beta chains were read from a single sample in a study of blood T cell repertoires in COVID-19. The data were produced by immunoSEQ multiplex PCR, yet TCRdb's version contains in-frame clones alone and is incomplete. The data contain hundreds of thousands of clones, 89% of them singletons. The sequencing sample was made of peripheral blood. The receptors were gathered from a man younger than 35 with COVID-19, enrolled during active disease. Both conserved end residues are part of each CDR3. Each record gives: clone size, J gene, V gene, D gene, CDR3 protein, CDR3 DNA. D genes are given only for firm matches. Clone size, where shown, is once, few, many, or a class for clones that have expanded.

>few|TRBJ1-1|TRBV7-9|TRBD1
CASSWGQGATEAFF
TGTGCCAGCAGCTGGGGACAGGGAGCCACTGAAGCTTTCTTT
>NA|TRBJ2-1|TRBV2|TRBD2
CASSEGLAGSSYNEQFF
TGTGCCAGCAGTGAAGGCCTAGCGGGAAGCTCCTACAATGAGCAGTTCTTC
>NA|TRBJ2-7|TRBV25-1|NA
CASSTTETYEQYF
TGTGCCAGCAGTACAACAGAGACCTACGAGCAGTACTTC
>NA|TRBJ1-3|TRBV7-9|NA
CASSHRGRAGSSGNTIYF
TGTGCCAGCTCCCACCGGGGCAGGGCGGGGAGCTCTGGAAACACCATATATTTT
>NA|TRBJ2-3|TRBV5-1|TRBD1
CASSVPGTETDTQYF
TGCGCCAGCAGCGTGCCCGGGACAGAGACAGATACGCAGTATTTT
>NA|TRBJ2-1|TRBV9|TRBD2
CASSVPGTGTRGQFF
TGTGCCAGCAGCGTACCCGGGACCGGGACTAGGGGGCAGTTCTTC
>NA|TRBJ1-5|TRBV6-1|NA
CASSEQDRLNQPQHF
TGTGCCAGCAGTGAACAGGACAGATTGAATCAGCCCCAGCATTTT
>NA|TRBJ1-4|TRBV15|NA
CATSNLDSPEKLFF
TGTGCCACCAGCAACCTCGACAGCCCTGAAAAACTGTTTTTT
>NA|TRBJ2-7|TRBV4-1|TRBD2
CASSLLAGVSYEQYF
TGCGCCAGCAGCTTACTAGCGGGGGTTTCCTACGAGCAGTACTTC
>once|TRBJ2-7|TRBV18|NA
CASSRRNYEQYF
TGTGCCAGCTCACGGAGGAACTACGAGCAGTACTTC
>NA|TRBJ2-1|TRBV21-1|NA
CASSKAGRPPVDNEQFF
TGTGCCAGCAGCAAAGCGGGGAGACCCCCTGTGGACAATGAGCAGTTCTTC
>NA|TRBJ2-2|TRBV6-2/TRBV6-3|TRBD2
CASSGVAGGPGTGELFF
TGTGCCAGCAGTGGGGTAGCGGGAGGGCCGGGCACCGGGGAGCTGTTTTTT
>NA|TRBJ2-1|TRBV25-1|TRBD2
CASRAGTTNNEQFF
TGTGCCAGCAGGGCCGGGACTACTAACAATGAGCAGTTCTTC
>NA|TRBJ2-7|TRBV27|NA
CASSFGTPSYEQYF
TGTGCCAGCAGTTTTGGCACGCCTTCCTACGAGCAGTACTTC
>NA|TRBJ2-3|TRBV7-2|NA
CASSFRRGSTDTQYF
TGTGCCAGCAGCTTTAGGCGGGGATCCACAGATACGCAGTATTTT
>NA|TRBJ1-1|TRBV10-2|TRBD1
CASKPDRLNTEAFF
TGCGCCAGCAAACCGGACAGGCTGAACACTGAAGCTTTCTTT
>NA|TRBJ1-2|TRBV9|TRBD1
CASSVGQGRQSFSGYTF
TGTGCCAGCAGCGTAGGACAGGGGCGCCAATCCTTTAGTGGCTACACCTTC
>NA|TRBJ1-5|TRBV19|NA
CASSIVGGANGQPQHF
TGTGCCAGTAGTATAGTTGGGGGGGCAAACGGGCAGCCCCAGCATTTT
>NA|TRBJ2-3|TRBV2|TRBD2
CASRPTSGASTDTQYF
TGTGCCAGCAGACCGACTAGCGGGGCGAGCACAGATACGCAGTATTTT
>once|TRBJ2-5|TRBV2|NA
CASIRGGQETQYF
TGTGCCAGCATAAGGGGGGGGCAAGAGACCCAGTACTTC
>NA|TRBJ1-1|TRBV5-1|NA
CASSLRAATENTEAFF
TGCGCCAGCAGCTTGCGGGCGGCGACAGAGAACACTGAAGCTTTCTTT
>NA|TRBJ2-5|TRBV24-1|NA
CATSDRTGPIGTQYF
TGTGCCACCAGTGATCGAACAGGGCCAATCGGGACCCAGTACTTC
>NA|TRBJ1-3|TRBV27|TRBD1
CASSSDPPTGNSGNTIYF
TGTGCCAGCAGTTCAGATCCGCCGACAGGGAACTCTGGAAACACCATATATTTT
>NA|TRBJ2-1|TRBV4-1|NA
CASSQGGVEQFF
TGCGCCAGCAGCCAAGGGGGGGTTGAGCAGTTCTTC
>NA|TRBJ1-2|TRBV28|NA
CASSPRQLANYGYTF
TGTGCCAGCAGCCCCAGACAGTTAGCTAACTATGGCTACACCTTC